This TCR beta chain is drawn from a study of blood T cell repertoires in COVID-19. In assigning cohorts, the study relied on participant-reported clinical history. Germline CDR1 reads MGHDK; CDR2 reads SYGVNS. Trimming left V 4 bases short and J 1 base short, with 11 bases between. The CDR3 contains 16 residues. Using immunoSEQ multiplex PCR, the repertoire was profiled, and TCRdb retains in-frame clones only, with some absent. Of about 220,000 clones in the sample, 70% to 90% are singletons; the top ten hold approximately 2.5%. This sequence joins TRBV25-1 and TRBJ1-6; D may be TRBD1 (6 bases). The material sequenced was PBMCs or T cells enriched from blood (not recorded which). This clonotype was obtained from a woman aged 35 to 49 with acute COVID-19. The CDR3 nucleotides are TGTGCCAGCAGTGTAAGGGGGGGGTCCTATAATTCACCCCTCCACTTT. This codes for CASSVRGGSYNSPLHF.